This record looks at one TCR beta chain sequence and its context. This specimen belongs to a study of shared clonotypes between healthy human individuals. The assay was immunoSEQ multiplex PCR, and TCRdb's table has in-frame clones only and misses some. The sample has approximately 2,000,000 clones; around 90% are singletons. This CDR3 has 14 residues. Germline CDR1 MNHNS, CDR2 SASEGT. Unmatched junction bases numbered 2, after V lost 1 base and J lost 2 bases. The sequenced sample was naive CD4+ T cells from PBMCs. As to subset: CD45RA+ positively selected. V is TRBV6-1 and J is TRBJ2-7; 7 bases are a match to TRBD1. The TCR was taken from a man between 18 and 29 years old in good health. Some clones in this sample may be carry-over from other donors' samples. CDR3 residues: CASSEGRGTYEQYF. The CDR3 nucleotides are TGTGCCAGCAGTGAAGGCAGGGGGACCTACGAGCAGTACTTC.